The 14 T cell receptor beta chains below come from one sample, sequenced in a study of CD8 T cells in Susac syndrome. Random hexamers were used to reverse transcribe the RNA input (0.5 to 1 ug). TCRdb recomputed calls from the immunoSEQ multiplex PCR reads with MiXCR, one row per CDR3 protein. The table lists 150,000 to 160,000 distinct CDR3 sequences, 90% to 95% of them singletons, with 0.2% to 0.25% in the top ten. The material sequenced was CD8+ T cells from PBMCs. The receptors come from a human donor with multiple sclerosis.

V and J are TRBV12-3 or TRBV12-4 and TRBJ1-1, with D perhaps matching TRBD1 (5 bases). The CDR3 spans 15 residues. The V end was cut by 3 bases, the J end by 1 base, with 12 bases between. The CDR3 loop is CASSFLRAENTEAFF. The CDR3 DNA reads TGTGCCAGCAGTTTCCTCAGGGCCGAGAACACTGAAGCTTTCTTT.

V usage is TRBV4-2 and J usage is TRBJ2-3; possibly TRBD1 for D (6 bases). Germline CDR1 is LGHNA and CDR2 is YNFKEQ. The CDR3 totals 19 residues. V lost 1 base and J 5 bases, leaving 25 bases between the germline ends. CDR3 loop: CASSQAFDSVNSRGDTQYF. The DNA of the CDR3 is TGTGCCAGCAGCCAAGCTTTCGACAGTGTGAATAGCAGGGGAGATACGCAGTATTTT.

The chain has TRBV13 and TRBJ1-1, with TRBD1 matching 12 bases. V was clipped by 4 bases and J by 0 bases; unmatched bases: 6. The CDR3 covers 17 residues. Germline CDR1 PRHDT, CDR2 FYEKMQ (reference sequence). For the CDR3, the DNA is TGTGCCAGCAGCTCGGGACAGGGGGCTTCAATGAACACTGAAGCTTTCTTT. Translated, it gives CASSSGQGASMNTEAFF. Full variable domain (rest looked up from reference TRBV13 and TRBJ1-1): AAGVIQSPRHLIKEKRETATLKCYPIPRHDTVYWYQQGPGQDPQFLISFYEKMQSDKGSIPDRFSAQQFSDYHSELNMSSLELGDSALYFCASSSGQGASMNTEAFFGQGTRLTVV.

The rearrangement uses TRBV30 and TRBJ1-2; 9 bases are shared with TRBD1. Unmatched junction bases numbered 3, after V lost 1 base and J lost 6 bases. The CDR3 extends over 13 amino acids. In germline, CDR1 is GTSNPN, CDR2 SVGIG (reference sequence). The CDR3 reads CAWSARTGDGYTF. For the CDR3, the DNA is TGTGCCTGGAGTGCTAGGACAGGGGATGGCTACACCTTC.

V is TRBV7-9 and J is TRBJ1-1, with 10 bases aligning to TRBD1. V dropped 1 base and J dropped 5; count of bases not matched to a gene: 4. The CDR3 extends over 15 amino acids. Germline V gives CDR1 SEHNR, CDR2 FQNEAQ (reference sequence). The CDR3 nucleotides are TGTGCCAGCAGCTTAGGCGGGACAGGGGAGACTGAAGCTTTCTTT. Translation: CASSLGGTGETEAFF.

This rearrangement joins TRBV3-1 to TRBJ2-5, with 8 bases fitting TRBD2. The length of the CDR3 is 16 residues. Germline CDR1 and CDR2: LGHDT and YNNKEL (reference sequence). Trimming cost V 0 bases and J 2 bases; bases outside gene matches: 5. CDR3 region: CASSQDSGGRQETQYF. The CDR3 coding sequence is TGTGCCAGCAGCCAAGACAGCGGGGGACGGCAAGAGACCCAGTACTTC.

This rearrangement joins TRBV6-2 or TRBV6-3 to TRBJ2-3; TRBD2 agrees at 8 bases. CDR3 size: 19 residues. V gave up 0 bases and J gave up 4 bases; unmatched junction bases: 15. Germline CDR1 and CDR2: MNHEY and SVGEGT. DNA for the CDR3: TGTGCCAGCAGTTACTCGAGAGGGCTAGCGGGCTTCGGGGCAGATACGCAGTATTTT. It translates to CASSYSRGLAGFGADTQYF.

The genes are TRBV9 and TRBJ2-1, with D possibly being TRBD1 (6 bases). V was pared by 2 bases and J by 10 bases, with 10 bases between. Germline V gene data show CDR1 as SGDLS and CDR2 as YYNGEE. The CDR3 loop spans 12 amino acids. The CDR3 reads CASSVRGYEQFF. In nucleotides, the CDR3 is TGTGCCAGCAGCGTGAGGGGGTACGAGCAGTTCTTC.

J is TRBJ2-7 and V is TRBV30; a possible D gene is TRBD2 (6 bases). Germline CDR1 GTSNPN, CDR2 SVGIG (reference sequence). This CDR3 comprises 14 residues. Trimming cost V 5 bases and J 3 bases, with 17 bases left between them. CDR3 loop: CAWGWEDGVYEQYF. DNA of the CDR3: TGTGCCTGGGGTTGGGAGGATGGAGTCTACGAGCAGTACTTC.

The chain joins TRBV5-4 to TRBJ2-7; D is perhaps TRBD1 or TRBD2 (5 bases each). V lost 5 bases, J lost 7 bases, and 10 bases lay in between. This CDR3 comprises 11 residues. Looked up from germline, CDR1 is SGHNT and CDR2 is YYREEE (reference sequence). This chain's CDR3 is CASRGVEEQYF. The CDR3 DNA is TGTGCCAGCAGGGGGGTTGAAGAGCAGTACTTC.

This clonotype is a singleton in its sample. An end of the junction differs from the germline gene, which may be a read error. V is TRBV2 and J is TRBJ1-2; TRBD1 matches 10 bases. There are 14 residues in the CDR3. Germline V gives CDR1 SNHLY, CDR2 FYNNEI. The CDR3 loop reads CASSEGQGGYGYTF. The CDR3 DNA reads TGTGCCAGCAGCGAAGGACAGGGGGGCTATGGCTACACCTTC. The whole variable domain, filled in from reference TRBV2 and TRBJ1-2, reads EPEVTQTPSHQVTQMGQEVILRCVPISNHLYFYWYRQILGQKVEFLVSFYNNEISEKSEIFDDQFSVERPDGSNFTLKIRSTKLEDSAMYFCASSEGQGGYGYTFGSGTRLTVV.

There are a few counts of this clonotype. The chain has TRBV7-9 and TRBJ2-1; possible D gene TRBD2, 5 bases. The CDR3 spans 10 residues. The V end lost 8 bases, the J end lost 9 bases, and 8 bases lay between the germline ends. CDR1 and CDR2 from the germline V gene are SEHNR and FQNEAQ (reference sequence). CDR3 DNA: TGTGCCAGCTCCCGGGGTGAGCAGTTCTTC. It yields the protein CASSRGEQFF. The entire variable domain, with the rest obtained from reference TRBV7-9 and TRBJ2-1, is as follows: DTGVSQNPRHKITKRGQNVTFRCDPISEHNRLYWYRQTLGQGPEFLTYFQNEAQLEKSRLLSDRFSAERPKGSFSTLEIQRTEQGDSAMYLCASSRGEQFFGPGTRLTVL.

The V gene is TRBV5-1, the J gene TRBJ1-5; D is unclear. The germline gives CDR1 SGHRS, CDR2 YFSETQ. V was cut by 0 bases and J by 0 bases, with 7 bases left in between. The CDR3 sequence is 15 residues long. The CDR3 is CASSLASGSNQPQHF. Written as DNA, the CDR3 is TGCGCCAGCAGCTTGGCCTCGGGTAGCAATCAGCCCCAGCATTTT.

This chain links TRBV9 with TRBJ1-2; a possible D gene is TRBD1 (6 bases). CDR3 size: 16 residues. Trimming removed 3 bases at V and 8 bases at J, with 23 bases between. Germline assignment: CDR1 SGDLS and CDR2 YYNGEE. Written as DNA, the CDR3 is TGTGCCAGCAGCGACCTATTACAGGGACCTATGGCCGGCTACACCTTC. It is translated as CASSDLLQGPMAGYTF. Drawing the rest from reference TRBV9 and TRBJ1-2, the complete variable domain is DSGVTQTPKHLITATGQRVTLRCSPRSGDLSVYWYQQSLDQGLQFLIQYYNGEERAKGNILERFSAQQFPDLHSELNLSSLELGDSALYFCASSDLLQGPMAGYTFGSGTRLTVV.